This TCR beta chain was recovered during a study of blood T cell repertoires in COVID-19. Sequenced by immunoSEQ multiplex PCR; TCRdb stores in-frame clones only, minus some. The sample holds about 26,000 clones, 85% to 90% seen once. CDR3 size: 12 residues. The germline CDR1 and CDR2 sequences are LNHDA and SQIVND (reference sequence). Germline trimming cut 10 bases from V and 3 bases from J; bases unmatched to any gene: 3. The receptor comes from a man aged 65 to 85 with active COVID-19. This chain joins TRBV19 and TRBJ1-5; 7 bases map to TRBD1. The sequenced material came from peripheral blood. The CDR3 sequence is CATGQPNQPQHF. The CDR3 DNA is TGTGCCACGGGACAGCCCAATCAGCCCCAGCATTTT.